This T cell receptor beta chain was sequenced in a study of OX40 agonist ivuxolimab in advanced cancers. Study-level background: Patients were treated with ivuxolimab, an agonistic anti-OX40 (CD134) antibody.

Only in-frame clones appear in the TCRdb table, and some are missing; sequencing was by immunoSEQ multiplex PCR. The repertoire consists of tens of thousands of clones, with around four fifths occurring once and the leading ten covering roughly 2%. The specimen comprised CD4+ or CD8+ T cells sorted from blood, sampled in a trial of the OX40 agonist ivuxolimab. This receptor was obtained from an adult with an advanced solid tumor such as melanoma, head and neck, liver or kidney cancer.

In nucleotides, the CDR3 is TGTGCCAGCAGCGTCTGGGACAGGGGAAACATTCAGTACTTC. This translates into CASSVWDRGNIQYF. This chain joins TRBV7-2 and TRBJ2-4, with 10 bases matching TRBD1. The CDR3 spans 14 residues. Losses at the gene ends were 5 bases for V and 6 bases for J; bases not matched to a gene: 4. The germline V gene encodes CDR1 SGHTA and CDR2 FQGNSA.